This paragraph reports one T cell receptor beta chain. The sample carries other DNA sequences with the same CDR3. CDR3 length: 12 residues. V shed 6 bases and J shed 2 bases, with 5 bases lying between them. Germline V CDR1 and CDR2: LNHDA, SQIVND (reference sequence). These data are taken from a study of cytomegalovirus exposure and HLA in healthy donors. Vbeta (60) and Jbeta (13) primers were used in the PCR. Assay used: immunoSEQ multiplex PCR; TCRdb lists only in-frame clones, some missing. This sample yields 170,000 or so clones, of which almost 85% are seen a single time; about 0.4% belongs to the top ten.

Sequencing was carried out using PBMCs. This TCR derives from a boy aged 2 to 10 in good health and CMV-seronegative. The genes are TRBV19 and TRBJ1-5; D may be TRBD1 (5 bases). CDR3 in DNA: TGTGCCAGTAGGACAGGCAATCAGCCCCAGCATTTT. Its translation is CASRTGNQPQHF.